The clone carrying this TCR beta chain was found a few times. Sequencing targeted expressed TCRB transcripts, as all isolated RNA had been reverse transcribed. TCRdb's copy holds only in-frame clones and misses some; the assay was immunoSEQ multiplex PCR. Of fewer than 550,000 clones listed, approximately 10% are singletons. The source of the sample is a study of beta chain features in type 1 diabetes. CDR3 length: 17 amino acids. The germline V gene has CDR1 GTSNPN and CDR2 SVGIG (reference sequence). V lost 0 bases, J lost 6 bases, and 11 bases stayed unmatched. The rearrangement joins TRBV30 to TRBJ2-2; 9 positions agree with TRBD2. The TCR originated in a woman in her late teens or twenties in good health. Sample: naive CD4+ T cells from blood. The DNA for the CDR3 is TGTGCCTGGAGTGTATGGCCACTAGCGGGCGGATCCGGGGAGCTGTTTTTT. It specifies CAWSVWPLAGGSGELFF.